The rows below give T cell receptor beta chains drawn from one sample of a study of blood T cell repertoires in COVID-19. Profiled with immunoSEQ multiplex PCR; TCRdb holds only in-frame clones, not every one. The data show about 210,000 clones, with about 91% seen just once and about 4.8% held by the top ten. Specimen: peripheral blood. All receptors derive from a woman aged 40 to 50 with acute or convalescent COVID-19. Both conserved end residues are part of each CDR3. Each record gives: D gene, CDR3 length, V gene, clone size, J gene, CDR3 protein, CDR3 DNA. A D gene is named only where the DNA matches it firmly. Not all rows give a size; the values are once, few, many and, for expanded clones, a class.

d_call: TRBD1; cdr3_length: 16; v_call: TRBV4-2; clone_size: once; j_call: TRBJ2-2; cdr3_aa: CASSQRTGGDTGELFF; cdr3_nt: TGTGCCAGCAGCCAACGGACAGGGGGCGACACCGGGGAGCTGTTTTTT
d_call: TRBD1; cdr3_length: 15; v_call: TRBV10-2; clone_size: .; j_call: TRBJ2-2; cdr3_aa: CASSEGRGLSGELFF; cdr3_nt: TGCGCCAGCAGTGAGGGCAGGGGGCTGTCCGGGGAGCTGTTTTTT
d_call: .; cdr3_length: 17; v_call: TRBV4-1; clone_size: .; j_call: TRBJ2-1; cdr3_aa: CASSQATRGHPGDEQFF; cdr3_nt: TGCGCCAGCAGCCAAGCGACTAGAGGCCACCCAGGCGATGAGCAGTTCTTC
d_call: .; cdr3_length: 15; v_call: TRBV13; clone_size: few; j_call: TRBJ2-2; cdr3_aa: CASSPLSSNTGELFF; cdr3_nt: TGTGCCAGCAGCCCGTTGTCCTCGAACACCGGGGAGCTGTTTTTT
d_call: TRBD2; cdr3_length: 20; v_call: TRBV4-1; clone_size: .; j_call: TRBJ2-5; cdr3_aa: CASSLLGTSGGPLSEETQYF; cdr3_nt: TGCGCCAGCAGCCTACTCGGGACTAGCGGGGGACCCTTGTCGGAAGAGACCCAGTACTTC
d_call: TRBD2; cdr3_length: 17; v_call: TRBV19; clone_size: .; j_call: TRBJ2-2; cdr3_aa: CASSTGLGVANTGELFF; cdr3_nt: TGTGCCAGTAGTACGGGACTAGGGGTCGCGAACACCGGGGAGCTGTTTTTT
d_call: TRBD2; cdr3_length: 15; v_call: TRBV5-1; clone_size: .; j_call: TRBJ2-1; cdr3_aa: CASSELAGDYNEQFF; cdr3_nt: TGCGCCAGCAGCGAGCTAGCGGGGGATTACAATGAGCAGTTCTTC
d_call: .; cdr3_length: 16; v_call: TRBV24-1; clone_size: .; j_call: TRBJ2-3; cdr3_aa: CATSDLTGSSTDTQYF; cdr3_nt: TGTGCCACCAGTGATTTGACGGGGTCTAGCACAGATACGCAGTATTTT
d_call: TRBD1; cdr3_length: 13; v_call: TRBV11-2; clone_size: .; j_call: TRBJ1-2; cdr3_aa: CASSTQGAGGYTF; cdr3_nt: TGTGCCAGCTCTACCCAGGGGGCGGGAGGCTACACCTTC
d_call: .; cdr3_length: 16; v_call: TRBV7-2; clone_size: .; j_call: TRBJ1-5; cdr3_aa: CASSLEGTNYYQPQHF; cdr3_nt: TGTGCCAGCAGCTTAGAGGGGACAAATTATTATCAGCCCCAGCATTTT
d_call: .; cdr3_length: 14; v_call: TRBV6-5; clone_size: .; j_call: TRBJ1-2; cdr3_aa: CASSYSAGDRGYTF; cdr3_nt: TGTGCCAGCAGTTACTCAGCAGGGGACCGTGGCTACACCTTC
d_call: TRBD1; cdr3_length: 15; v_call: TRBV5-5; clone_size: .; j_call: TRBJ1-4; cdr3_aa: CASRPTGTGEEKLFF; cdr3_nt: TGTGCCAGCAGGCCTACCGGGACAGGGGAGGAAAAACTGTTTTTT
d_call: TRBD1; cdr3_length: 15; v_call: TRBV5-6; clone_size: .; j_call: TRBJ1-1; cdr3_aa: CASSPAKGASTEAFF; cdr3_nt: TGTGCCAGCAGCCCCGCCAAGGGGGCGAGCACTGAAGCTTTCTTT
d_call: TRBD2; cdr3_length: 14; v_call: TRBV18; clone_size: .; j_call: TRBJ2-5; cdr3_aa: CASSPAGGPETQYF; cdr3_nt: TGTGCCAGCTCACCCGCGGGGGGCCCAGAGACCCAGTACTTC
d_call: TRBD1; cdr3_length: 18; v_call: TRBV2; clone_size: few; j_call: TRBJ1-5; cdr3_aa: CASSTSHGQATLNQPQHF; cdr3_nt: TGTGCCAGCAGCACCAGCCATGGACAGGCGACACTCAATCAGCCCCAGCATTTT
d_call: .; cdr3_length: 13; v_call: TRBV6-5; clone_size: .; j_call: TRBJ1-1; cdr3_aa: CASKEPGKTEAFF; cdr3_nt: TGTGCCAGCAAAGAACCGGGGAAGACTGAAGCTTTCTTT
d_call: TRBD1; cdr3_length: 14; v_call: TRBV27; clone_size: .; j_call: TRBJ1-1; cdr3_aa: CASSSRTGALEAFF; cdr3_nt: TGTGCCAGCAGTTCTAGGACAGGAGCCCTTGAAGCTTTCTTT
d_call: TRBD1; cdr3_length: 13; v_call: TRBV12-3/TRBV12-4; clone_size: .; j_call: TRBJ2-3; cdr3_aa: CASSRQGTDTQYF; cdr3_nt: TGTGCCAGCAGCAGACAGGGTACAGATACGCAGTATTTT
d_call: .; cdr3_length: 16; v_call: TRBV10-1; clone_size: .; j_call: TRBJ2-4; cdr3_aa: CASSEGRGWAKNIQYF; cdr3_nt: TGCGCCAGCAGTGAGGGGCGGGGATGGGCCAAAAACATTCAGTACTTC
d_call: TRBD1; cdr3_length: 15; v_call: TRBV2; clone_size: .; j_call: TRBJ1-5; cdr3_aa: CASSERDRGNQPQHF; cdr3_nt: TGTGCCAGCAGTGAGAGGGACAGGGGAAATCAGCCCCAGCATTTT
d_call: .; cdr3_length: 15; v_call: TRBV9; clone_size: many; j_call: TRBJ2-5; cdr3_aa: CASSPPRRGVETQYF; cdr3_nt: TGTGCCAGCAGCCCACCTAGGAGGGGCGTGGAGACCCAGTACTTC
d_call: TRBD1; cdr3_length: 16; v_call: TRBV6-1; clone_size: .; j_call: TRBJ1-5; cdr3_aa: CASSEADRYSNQPQHF; cdr3_nt: TGTGCCAGCAGTGAAGCGGACAGGTATAGCAATCAGCCCCAGCATTTT
d_call: .; cdr3_length: 14; v_call: TRBV19; clone_size: .; j_call: TRBJ1-3; cdr3_aa: CASSIGGSGNTIYF; cdr3_nt: TGTGCCAGTAGTATCGGGGGATCCGGAAACACCATATATTTT
d_call: TRBD1; cdr3_length: 14; v_call: TRBV14; clone_size: .; j_call: TRBJ1-4; cdr3_aa: CASSIQGRPEKLFF; cdr3_nt: TGTGCCAGCAGCATACAGGGGCGCCCCGAAAAACTGTTTTTT
d_call: .; cdr3_length: 15; v_call: TRBV2; clone_size: .; j_call: TRBJ2-2; cdr3_aa: CASSPQGQNTGELFF; cdr3_nt: TGTGCCAGCAGCCCTCAGGGACAGAACACCGGGGAGCTGTTTTTT
d_call: .; cdr3_length: 14; v_call: TRBV2; clone_size: .; j_call: TRBJ1-1; cdr3_aa: CASSDPGENTEAFF; cdr3_nt: TGTGCCAGCAGTGATCCGGGAGAGAACACTGAAGCTTTCTTT
d_call: TRBD1; cdr3_length: 13; v_call: TRBV5-1; clone_size: .; j_call: TRBJ1-2; cdr3_aa: CASSSTGGWGYTF; cdr3_nt: TGCGCCAGCAGCTCCACAGGGGGCTGGGGCTACACCTTC
d_call: .; cdr3_length: 18; v_call: TRBV5-6; clone_size: .; j_call: TRBJ2-1; cdr3_aa: CASSLVGRGRGSYNEQFF; cdr3_nt: TGTGCCAGCAGCTTGGTGGGCAGGGGAAGGGGCTCCTACAATGAGCAGTTCTTC
d_call: .; cdr3_length: 14; v_call: TRBV7-2; clone_size: .; j_call: TRBJ2-3; cdr3_aa: CASSLGLGADTQYF; cdr3_nt: TGTGCCAGCAGCTTAGGGCTAGGCGCAGATACGCAGTATTTT
d_call: TRBD1; cdr3_length: 18; v_call: TRBV25-1; clone_size: .; j_call: TRBJ2-6; cdr3_aa: CASSSWDRHLSGANVLTF; cdr3_nt: TGTGCCAGCAGTTCGTGGGACAGGCATCTCTCTGGGGCCAACGTCCTGACTTTC
d_call: .; cdr3_length: 15; v_call: TRBV15; clone_size: .; j_call: TRBJ2-5; cdr3_aa: CATSRDAEGSRTQYF; cdr3_nt: TGTGCCACCAGCAGAGACGCCGAGGGTAGCAGGACCCAGTACTTC
d_call: TRBD1; cdr3_length: 15; v_call: TRBV5-4; clone_size: .; j_call: TRBJ2-2; cdr3_aa: CASSLGRGQAGELFF; cdr3_nt: TGTGCCAGCAGCTTAGGCAGGGGGCAAGCCGGGGAGCTGTTTTTT
d_call: .; cdr3_length: 16; v_call: TRBV6-5; clone_size: .; j_call: TRBJ1-4; cdr3_aa: CASSYRRGATNEKLFF; cdr3_nt: TGTGCCAGCAGTTACAGGCGGGGGGCTACTAATGAAAAACTGTTTTTT
d_call: .; cdr3_length: 14; v_call: TRBV9; clone_size: .; j_call: TRBJ1-2; cdr3_aa: CASSVGQGNYGYTF; cdr3_nt: TGTGCCAGCAGCGTAGGTCAGGGGAACTATGGCTACACCTTC